Below are 17 T cell receptor beta chains sequenced from a single sample in a study of T cell repertoires in cytomegalovirus infection. TCRdb reanalysed the reads using MiXCR and keeps one entry per CDR3 protein. Seen here are approximately 770,000 distinct CDR3 sequences, about 28% observed once, and the top ten hold around 13%. These receptors are not linked to any known antigen. Sample: cultured CD8+ T cells from PBMCs, taken from culture after CMV antigen stimulation. These receptor sequences come from a human donor in good health (CMV status not recorded). Some clones in this sample may be carry-over from other donors' samples.

The genes are TRBV7-6 and TRBJ2-1; 11 bases map to TRBD2. V dropped 4 bases and J dropped 8; count of bases not matched to a gene: 7. This CDR3 is built from 15 residues. Per the germline V gene, CDR1 is SGHVS and CDR2 is FNYEAQ. CDR3: CASSSSGGPTDEQFF. CDR3 nucleotide sequence: TGTGCCAGCAGCTCTAGCGGGGGGCCTACAGATGAGCAGTTCTTC.

V and J are TRBV5-5 and TRBJ2-1; either TRBD1 or TRBD2 may fit D (5 bases each). CDR1 and CDR2 (germline): SGHKS, YYEKEE (reference sequence). Trimming shortened V by 0 bases and J by 7 bases, and 11 bases separated the two germline ends. The CDR3 consists of 14 residues. As DNA, the CDR3 is TGTGCCAGCAGCTTGGTTAGCGAGGGGAATGAGCAGTTCTTC. Its translation: CASSLVSEGNEQFF.

The rearrangement joins TRBV4-1 to TRBJ2-3; 10 nucleotides match TRBD1. This CDR3 contains 15 residues. The V and J ends lost 4 bases and 2 bases, in that order; junction bases with no gene match: 3. Germline CDR1 MGHRA, CDR2 YSYEKL. CDR3 sequence: CASSRTGGNTDTQYF. CDR3 DNA sequence: TGCGCCAGCAGCCGGACAGGGGGTAACACAGATACGCAGTATTTT.

In this sample, this clonotype turned up many times. The rearrangement links TRBV7-6 to TRBJ2-7; a weak D match, TRBD1 (5 bases). The CDR3 covers 16 residues. Germline loops: CDR1 SGHVS, CDR2 FNYEAQ. The ends were cut back, 2 bases at V and 2 bases at J, with 16 bases in the middle. The CDR3 is CASSLMLDSLPYEQYV. The CDR3, as DNA: TGTGCCAGCAGCTTAATGTTAGACAGTCTCCCCTACGAGCAGTACGTC.

This clonotype came up a few times. The chain couples TRBV28 to TRBJ2-1, with D possibly TRBD2 on 6 matching bases. The CDR3 is 13 residues long. V dropped 5 bases and J dropped 5 bases, with 10 bases sitting between them. Per the germline V gene, CDR1 is MDHEN and CDR2 is SYDVKM. The CDR3 protein is CASSAGLNNEQFF. The CDR3 DNA reads TGTGCCAGCAGTGCGGGACTGAACAATGAGCAGTTCTTC.

This clonotype has more than one count but fewer than ten. The rearrangement joins TRBV5-5 to TRBJ2-5, with 11 positions matching TRBD1. V was clipped by 4 bases and J by 4 bases; unmatched bases: 9. The germline V gene has CDR1 SGHKS and CDR2 YYEKEE (reference sequence). This CDR3 has 16 amino acids. Here the CDR3 DNA reads TGTGCCAGCAGCCTCCGGGACAGGGGGAAAAGAGAGACCCAGTACTTC. Its translation is CASSLRDRGKRETQYF.

This clonotype was detected only once. The V gene is TRBV19, the J gene TRBJ2-3; 8 bases align to TRBD1. Germline CDR1 LNHDA, CDR2 SQIVND (reference sequence). This CDR3 is built from 16 residues. The J segment lost 0 bases and the V segment lost 4 bases, leaving 6 bases of the junction unmatched. The CDR3 protein is CASSKRTGISTDTQYF. The CDR3 bases are TGTGCCAGTAGTAAAAGGACAGGGATAAGCACAGATACGCAGTATTTT.

This chain uses TRBV27 with TRBJ2-7; tentative D call: TRBD1 (6 bases). V was cut by 4 bases and J by 7 bases, with 23 bases left in between. The CDR3 totals 16 residues. Looked up from germline, CDR1 is MNHEY and CDR2 is SMNVEV (reference sequence). The DNA for the CDR3 is TGTGCCAGCAGTTCTACCCCGCTGGGGGCTCTAGAAGAGCAGTACTTC. It specifies CASSSTPLGALEEQYF.

V usage is TRBV27 and J usage is TRBJ2-2; TRBD2 agrees at 9 bases. This CDR3 comprises 17 residues. The germline V gene has CDR1 MNHEY and CDR2 SMNVEV (reference sequence). V lost 0 bases and J lost 3; bases outside the gene matches: 5. CDR3 coding DNA: TGTGCCAGCAGTTTATCGATAGCGGGGGATTACACCGGGGAGCTGTTTTTT. Its translation is CASSLSIAGDYTGELFF.

The rearrangement joins TRBV7-9 to TRBJ1-6; D gene uncertain. CDR1 is SEHNR and CDR2 is FQNEAQ in the germline V gene (reference sequence). The ends were cut back, 5 bases at V and 0 bases at J, with 17 bases in the middle. There are 18 residues in the CDR3. CDR3 in amino acids: CASSLGSEFSSYNSPLHF. In nucleotides, the CDR3 is TGTGCCAGCAGCCTAGGGTCCGAGTTTAGCTCCTATAATTCACCCCTCCACTTT. Full variable domain (outside the CDR3, taken from reference TRBV7-9 and TRBJ1-6): DTGVSQNPRHKITKRGQNVTFRCDPISEHNRLYWYRQTLGQGPEFLTYFQNEAQLEKSRLLSDRFSAERPKGSFSTLEIQRTEQGDSAMYLCASSLGSEFSSYNSPLHFGNGTRLTVT.

This clonotype was detected ten times or more. The chain links TRBV6-2 or TRBV6-3 to TRBJ2-1; tentative D call: TRBD1 (6 bases). V was trimmed by 5 bases and J by 4 bases, leaving 15 bases between them. Germline CDR1 and CDR2: MNHEY and SVGEGT. This CDR3 is 15 amino acids long. CDR3 amino acids: CASSRQVGPYNEQFF. The CDR3 DNA is TGTGCCAGCAGTAGACAGGTTGGTCCTTACAATGAGCAGTTCTTC.

This clonotype was counted a few times. The rearrangement links TRBV2 to TRBJ2-7; TRBD1 or TRBD2 may be the D gene (6 bases each). Trimming shortened V by 2 bases and J by 2 bases, and 10 bases separated the two germline ends. This CDR3 contains 14 residues. From germline, CDR1 is SNHLY and CDR2 FYNNEI. The CDR3 sequence: CASSESGGPYEQYV. DNA for the CDR3: TGTGCCAGCAGTGAAAGTGGGGGGCCCTACGAGCAGTACGTC.

This clonotype has just a few counts. An end of the junction differs from the germline gene, which may be a read error. The rearrangement uses TRBV7-6 and TRBJ2-1; the D gene is possibly TRBD2 (6 bases). The CDR3 runs to 18 residues. Germline V gives CDR1 SGHVS, CDR2 FNYEAQ. The DNA for the CDR3 is TGTGCTAGCAGCTTAGCTACGGTAGTCGGGAGCTCCTACAATGAGCAGTTCTTC. Amino acids: CASSLATVVGSSYNEQFF.

CDR3 DNA: TGTGCCAGTAGTAACCCCCTGGAGCCGGGCACCGGGGAGCTGTTTTTT. As protein: CASSNPLEPGTGELFF. The gene calls are TRBV19 and TRBJ2-2; no clear D. Germline V gene lookup returns CDR1 LNHDA and CDR2 SQIVND (reference sequence). This CDR3 region has 16 residues. Between the trimmed V and J ends, which lost 4 bases and 4 bases, there was a span of 16 bases. Full variable domain (outside the CDR3, taken from reference TRBV19 and TRBJ2-2): DGGITQSPKYLFRKEGQNVTLSCEQNLNHDAMYWYRQDPGQGLRLIYYSQIVNDFQKGDIAEGYSVSREKKESFPLTVTSAQKNPTAFYLCASSNPLEPGTGELFFGEGSRLTVL.

The chain combines TRBV19 with TRBJ1-1; the match to TRBD1 covers 7 bases. The germline gives CDR1 LNHDA, CDR2 SQIVND (reference sequence). The CDR3 extends over 16 amino acids. Trimming at V came to 1 base and at J to 2 bases, leaving 7 bases not matched to a gene. CDR3 amino acids: CASSIGTRDRNTEAFF. CDR3 in DNA: TGTGCCAGTAGTATAGGCACCCGGGACAGAAACACTGAAGCTTTCTTT.

The J gene is TRBJ1-2, the V gene TRBV12-3 or TRBV12-4; D uncertain. The CDR3 runs to 10 residues. The V and J ends lost 5 bases and 7 bases respectively, with 5 bases between them. In DNA form, the CDR3 reads TGTGCCAGCAGTGGGATTGGCTACACCTTC. Translated, it gives CASSGIGYTF.

Only a few counts were recorded for this clonotype. The chain employs TRBV6-1 and TRBJ2-7; TRBD2 aligns across 11 bases. Trimming removed 6 bases from V and 2 bases from J; junction bases left unmatched: 6. From germline, CDR1 is MNHNS and CDR2 SASEGT. This CDR3 has 15 amino acids. CDR3 loop: CASSDYSGGAYEQYV. Here the CDR3 DNA reads TGTGCCAGCAGCGATTATAGCGGGGGGGCCTACGAGCAGTACGTC.